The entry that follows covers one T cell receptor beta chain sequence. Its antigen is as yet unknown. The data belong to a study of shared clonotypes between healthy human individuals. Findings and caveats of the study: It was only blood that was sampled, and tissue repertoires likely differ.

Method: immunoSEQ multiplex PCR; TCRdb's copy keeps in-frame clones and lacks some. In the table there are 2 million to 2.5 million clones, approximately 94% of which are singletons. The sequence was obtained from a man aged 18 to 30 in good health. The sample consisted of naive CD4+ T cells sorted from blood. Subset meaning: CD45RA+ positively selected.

CDR3 residues: CASNVGAGGNQPQHF. As DNA, the CDR3 is TGTGCCAGCAACGTAGGGGCGGGAGGGAATCAGCCCCAGCATTTT. The chain uses TRBV28 and TRBJ1-5, with D possibly being TRBD1 (5 bases). CDR1 is MDHEN, CDR2 SYDVKM, per germline. The CDR3 has 15 amino acids. The V end was cut by 7 bases, the J end by 4 bases, with 17 bases between.